Reported below is one TCR beta chain. Its matching antigen is unknown. This record comes from a study of cytomegalovirus exposure and HLA in healthy donors. Regarding the study as a whole: Per published accounts, TCR beta sequences correctly predicted the HLA-A and HLA-B alleles of most subjects. Clonal expansion was found to be greater in HLA-associated TCR beta chains than in equally common others in a later analysis.

Vbeta (60) and Jbeta (13) primers were used in the PCR. Only in-frame clones appear in the TCRdb table, and some are missing; sequencing was by immunoSEQ multiplex PCR. Altogether fewer than 200,000 clones are present, about 90% being singletons, with the ten largest covering about 0.21%. This CDR3 is built from 16 residues. The germline V and J ends were trimmed by 1 base and 4 bases, with 15 bases remaining between them. Per germline, CDR1 SGHRS and CDR2 YFSETQ. Sample: PBMCs. This clonotype originated in a girl under three years old in good health and CMV-seronegative. V usage is TRBV5-1 and J usage is TRBJ2-1; no definite D call. CDR3 in amino acids: CASSLLAASSYNEQFF. The CDR3 coding sequence is TGCGCCAGCAGCTTGTTAGCCGCCAGTTCTTACAATGAGCAGTTCTTC.